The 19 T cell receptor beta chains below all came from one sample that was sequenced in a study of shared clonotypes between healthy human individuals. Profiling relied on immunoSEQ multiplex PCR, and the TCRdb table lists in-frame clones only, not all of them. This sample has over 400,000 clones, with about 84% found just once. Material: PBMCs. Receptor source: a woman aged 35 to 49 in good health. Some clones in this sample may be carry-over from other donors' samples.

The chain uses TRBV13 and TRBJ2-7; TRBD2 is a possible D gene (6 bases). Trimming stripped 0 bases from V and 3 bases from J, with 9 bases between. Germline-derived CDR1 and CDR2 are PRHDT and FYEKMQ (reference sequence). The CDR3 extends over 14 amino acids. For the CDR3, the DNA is TGTGCCAGCAGCTTAGGGGATAGCGGCTACGAGCAGTACTTC. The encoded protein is CASSLGDSGYEQYF.

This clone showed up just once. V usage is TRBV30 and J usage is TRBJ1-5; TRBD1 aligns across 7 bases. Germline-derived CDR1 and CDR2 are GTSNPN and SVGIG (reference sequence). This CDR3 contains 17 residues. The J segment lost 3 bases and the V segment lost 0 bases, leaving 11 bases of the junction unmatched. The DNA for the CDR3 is TGTGCCTGGAGTGTACTAGGGGGCCGTCTCTTCAATCAGCCCCAGCATTTT. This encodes CAWSVLGGRLFNQPQHF.

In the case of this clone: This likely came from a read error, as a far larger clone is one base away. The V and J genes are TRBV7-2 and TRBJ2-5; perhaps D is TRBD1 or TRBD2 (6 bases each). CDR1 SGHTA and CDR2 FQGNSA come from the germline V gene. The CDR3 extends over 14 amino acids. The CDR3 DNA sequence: TGTGCCAGCAGCTTAGCGGAGGGGGTGGAGACCAAGTACTTC. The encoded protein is CASSLAEGVETKYF.

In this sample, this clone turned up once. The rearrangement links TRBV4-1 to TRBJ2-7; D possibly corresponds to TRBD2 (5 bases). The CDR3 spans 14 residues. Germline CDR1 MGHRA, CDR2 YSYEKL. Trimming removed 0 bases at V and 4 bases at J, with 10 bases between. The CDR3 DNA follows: TGCGCCAGCAGCCAAGATCGACGAGGGTACGAGCAGTACTTC. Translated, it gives CASSQDRRGYEQYF.

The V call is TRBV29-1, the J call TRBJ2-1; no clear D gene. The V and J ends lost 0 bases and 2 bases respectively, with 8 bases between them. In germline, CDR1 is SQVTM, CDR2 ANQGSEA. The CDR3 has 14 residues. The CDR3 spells CSVEEGNTYNEQFF. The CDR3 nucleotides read TGCAGCGTTGAAGAGGGGAACACCTACAATGAGCAGTTCTTC.

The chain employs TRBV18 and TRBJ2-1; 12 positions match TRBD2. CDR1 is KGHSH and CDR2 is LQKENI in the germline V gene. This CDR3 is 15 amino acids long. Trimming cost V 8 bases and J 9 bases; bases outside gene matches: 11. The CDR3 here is CASREGTSGSPEQFF. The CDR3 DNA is TGTGCCAGCCGGGAGGGGACTAGCGGGTCGCCTGAGCAGTTCTTC.

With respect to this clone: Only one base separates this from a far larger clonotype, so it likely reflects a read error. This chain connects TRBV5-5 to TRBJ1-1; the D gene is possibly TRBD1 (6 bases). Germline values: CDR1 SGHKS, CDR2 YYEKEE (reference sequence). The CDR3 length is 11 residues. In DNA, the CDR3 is TGTGCCAGCAGCTTACAGGGTGAAGCCTTCTTT. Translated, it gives CASSLQGEAFF.

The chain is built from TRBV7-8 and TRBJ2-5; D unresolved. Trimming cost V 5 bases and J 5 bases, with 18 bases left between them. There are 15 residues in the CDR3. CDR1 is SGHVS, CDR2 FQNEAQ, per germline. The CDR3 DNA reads TGTGCCAGCAGCGCCTTGAGACTGGTTGGGGAGACCCAGTACTTC. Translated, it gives CASSALRLVGETQYF.

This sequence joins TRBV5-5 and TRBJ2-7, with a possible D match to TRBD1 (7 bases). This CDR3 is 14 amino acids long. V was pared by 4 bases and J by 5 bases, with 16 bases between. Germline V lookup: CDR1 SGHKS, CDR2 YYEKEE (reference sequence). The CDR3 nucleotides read TGTGCCAGCAGCCAGGGGGGCCCCCGAGACGAGCAGTACTTC. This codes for CASSQGGPRDEQYF. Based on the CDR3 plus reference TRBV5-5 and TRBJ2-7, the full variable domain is DAGVTQSPTHLIKTRGQQVTLRCSPISGHKSVSWYQQVLGQGPQFIFQYYEKEERGRGNFPDRFSARQFPNYSSELNVNALLLGDSALYLCASSQGGPRDEQYFGPGTRLTVT.

DNA for the CDR3: TGTGCCAGTAGTTACCCCGGAAAGGATTGGAGCGAGACCCAGTACTTC. Its protein is CASSYPGKDWSETQYF. This chain links TRBV19 with TRBJ2-5; D remains unclear. The CDR3 extends over 16 amino acids. Germline-derived CDR1 and CDR2 are LNHDA and SQIVND (reference sequence). V was pared by 5 bases and J by 5 bases, with 21 bases between.

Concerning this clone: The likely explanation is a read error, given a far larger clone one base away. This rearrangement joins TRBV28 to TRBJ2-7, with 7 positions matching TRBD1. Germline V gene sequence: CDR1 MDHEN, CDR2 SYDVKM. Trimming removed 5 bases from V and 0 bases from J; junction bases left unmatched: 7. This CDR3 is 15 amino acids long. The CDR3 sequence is CASSPWDSASYEQYF. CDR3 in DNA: TGTGCCAGCAGTCCCTGGGACAGCGCCTCCTACGAGCAGTACTTC.

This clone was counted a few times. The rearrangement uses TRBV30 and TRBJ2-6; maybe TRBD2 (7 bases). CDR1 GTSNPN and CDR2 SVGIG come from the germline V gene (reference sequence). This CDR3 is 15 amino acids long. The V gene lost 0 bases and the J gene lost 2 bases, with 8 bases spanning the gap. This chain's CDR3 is CAWSVGGAGANVLTF. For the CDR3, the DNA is TGTGCCTGGAGTGTAGGGGGGGCTGGGGCCAACGTCCTGACTTTC.

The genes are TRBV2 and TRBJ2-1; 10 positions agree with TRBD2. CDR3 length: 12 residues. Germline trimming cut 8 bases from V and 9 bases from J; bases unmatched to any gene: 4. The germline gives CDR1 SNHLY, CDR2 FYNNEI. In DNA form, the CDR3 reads TGTGCCAGCGGACTAGCGGAGGGTGAGCAGTTCTTC. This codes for CASGLAEGEQFF.

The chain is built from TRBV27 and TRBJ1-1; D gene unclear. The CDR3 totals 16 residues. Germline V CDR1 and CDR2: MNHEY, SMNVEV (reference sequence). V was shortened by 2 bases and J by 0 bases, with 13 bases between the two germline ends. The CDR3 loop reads CASSLVPGYMNTEAFF. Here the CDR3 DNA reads TGTGCCAGCAGTTTAGTGCCCGGTTACATGAACACTGAAGCTTTCTTT.

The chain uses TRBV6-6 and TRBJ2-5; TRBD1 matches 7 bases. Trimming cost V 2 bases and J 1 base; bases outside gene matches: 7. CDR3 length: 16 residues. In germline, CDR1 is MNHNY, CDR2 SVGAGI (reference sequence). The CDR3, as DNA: TGTGCCAGCAGTTACAGCGGTTGGGACAGCCAAGAGACCCAGTACTTC. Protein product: CASSYSGWDSQETQYF.

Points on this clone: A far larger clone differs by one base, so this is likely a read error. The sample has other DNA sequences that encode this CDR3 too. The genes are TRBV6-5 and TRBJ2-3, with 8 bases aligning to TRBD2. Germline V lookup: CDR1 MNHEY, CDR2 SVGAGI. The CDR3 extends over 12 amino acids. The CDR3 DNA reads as TGTGCCACGGGGGGGGGCACGGATACGCAGTATTTT. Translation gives CATGGGTDTQYF.

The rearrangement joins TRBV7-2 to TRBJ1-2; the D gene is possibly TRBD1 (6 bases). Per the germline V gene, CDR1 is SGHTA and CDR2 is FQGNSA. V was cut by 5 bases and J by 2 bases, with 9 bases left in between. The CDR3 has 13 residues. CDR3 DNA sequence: TGTGCCAGCAGCGAAGGACAGAACTATGGCTACACCTTC. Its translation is CASSEGQNYGYTF.

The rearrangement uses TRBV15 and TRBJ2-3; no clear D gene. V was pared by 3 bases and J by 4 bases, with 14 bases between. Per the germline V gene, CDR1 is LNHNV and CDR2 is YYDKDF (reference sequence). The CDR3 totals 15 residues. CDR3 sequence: CATSRVQQAPDTQYF. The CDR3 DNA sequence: TGTGCCACCAGCAGGGTGCAGCAGGCCCCAGATACGCAGTATTTT.

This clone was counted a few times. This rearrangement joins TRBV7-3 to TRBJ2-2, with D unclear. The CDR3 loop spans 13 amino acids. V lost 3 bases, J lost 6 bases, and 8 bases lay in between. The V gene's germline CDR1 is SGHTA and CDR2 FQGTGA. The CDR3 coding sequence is TGTGCCAGCAGCTTGCCCCCTGCCGGGGAGCTGTTTTTT. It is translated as CASSLPPAGELFF.